The 5 T cell receptor beta chains below all came from one sample that was sequenced in a study of blood T cell repertoires in COVID-19. Here immunoSEQ multiplex PCR was the method, and the copy in TCRdb shows in-frame clones only, minus some. Of fewer than 400,000 clones listed, roughly 89% are singletons. Sample: PBMCs or T cells enriched from blood (not recorded which). The receptors originated from a woman in her twenties or thirties who had recovered from COVID-19.

This clone has a single count. This chain uses TRBV7-2 with TRBJ2-5, with D perhaps TRBD1 (6 bases). V lost 5 bases to trimming and J lost 5 bases, with 12 bases between them. The CDR3 runs 13 residues. Germline values: CDR1 SGHTA, CDR2 FQGNSA. In DNA, the CDR3 is TGTGCCAGCAGCGCACAGGGTAGGGAGACCCAGTACTTC. It specifies CASSAQGRETQYF. The entire variable domain, with the rest obtained from reference TRBV7-2 and TRBJ2-5, is as follows: GAGVSQSPSNKVTEKGKDVELRCDPISGHTALYWYRQSLGQGLEFLIYFQGNSAPDKSGLPSDRFSAERTGGSVSTLTIQRTQQEDSAVYLCASSAQGRETQYFGPGTRLLVL.

The chain joins TRBV11-2 to TRBJ2-6; tentatively, D is TRBD1 (6 bases). The V gene's germline CDR1 is SGHAT and CDR2 FQNNGV. V was clipped by 6 bases and J by 0 bases, with 15 bases between them. The CDR3 consists of 17 residues. Here the CDR3 DNA reads TGTGCCAGCAGGATCCAGGGGTTCAACTCTGGGGCCAACGTCCTGACTTTC. Protein product: CASRIQGFNSGANVLTF.

The chain is built from TRBV7-2 and TRBJ2-1, with TRBD1 matching 9 bases. Germline CDR1 SGHTA, CDR2 FQGNSA. Trimming at V came to 4 bases and at J to 9 bases, leaving 4 bases not matched to a gene. The CDR3 has 13 residues. The CDR3: CASSSKQGAEQFF. The CDR3 DNA follows: TGTGCCAGCAGCTCAAAACAGGGGGCTGAGCAGTTCTTC.

J is TRBJ2-7 and V is TRBV21-1; the table's D call TRBD2 went unverified against the DNA. TRBV21-1 is reported as a pseudogene. This CDR3 has 13 residues. The CDR3 reads CASRARASYEQYF. CDR3 bases: TGTGCCAGCAGGGCGAGGGCGTCCTACGAGCAGTACTTC.

The chain has TRBV6-5 and TRBJ1-1; D not resolved. Germline V gene lookup returns CDR1 MNHEY and CDR2 SVGAGI. Trimming took 0 bases from V and 1 from J, leaving 9 bases between them. This CDR3 is 15 amino acids long. CDR3 sequence reads: CASSYSYSSNTEAFF. CDR3 DNA: TGTGCCAGCAGTTACTCGTACAGTTCGAACACTGAAGCTTTCTTT.